This TCR beta chain emerged from a study of T cells in Graves' hyperthyroidism and ophthalmopathy. V was shortened by 4 bases and J by 7 bases, with 7 bases between the two germline ends. The CDR3 extends over 12 amino acids. Germline-derived CDR1 and CDR2 are SNHLY and FYNNEI. The study excluded patients with uncontrolled infection, other autoimmune disease, pregnancy or lactation. Orbital computed tomography, thyroid ultrasound, serum thyroxine and TRAb, and clinical symptoms together informed the diagnoses. Amplified TCR beta CDR3 regions derived from RNA transcripts. Carried out on the TCR CDR3, a first-round RT-PCR used the HTBI primer set. MiXCR, applied by TCRdb to the multiplex PCR reads, yields one record per CDR3 protein. The repertoire holds hundreds of thousands of distinct CDR3 sequences, with approximately 20% as singletons. In regard to this clonotype: Antigen specificity is unknown.

Overall study findings and caveats: A median about 6 months before onset, the model predicted ophthalmopathy. By a 13 V-J model, ophthalmopathy was set apart from stable hyperthyroidism.

Source material: blood. The genes are TRBV2 and TRBJ1-4, with unresolved D. The TCR was taken from a man aged 25-45 years with Graves' ophthalmopathy. Here the CDR3 reads CASSGEAEKLFF. In DNA form, the CDR3 reads TGTGCCAGCAGTGGGGAAGCTGAAAAACTGTTTTTT.